The 6 T cell receptor beta chains given below trace back to one sample, sequenced in a study of blood T cell repertoires in COVID-19. Using immunoSEQ multiplex PCR, the repertoire was profiled, and TCRdb retains in-frame clones only, with some absent. The data contain around 94,000 clones, around four fifths of them singletons. Sequencing input: peripheral blood. The receptors come from a man aged 50-59 years with acute or convalescent COVID-19.

The chain is built from TRBV4-1 and TRBJ1-2, with 9 bases that match TRBD1. CDR1 is MGHRA and CDR2 is YSYEKL in the germline V gene. This CDR3 has 16 residues. V lost 1 base and J lost 4; bases outside the gene matches: 7. The CDR3 region is CASSQGVTGGFYGYTF. In DNA form, the CDR3 reads TGCGCCAGCAGCCAAGGGGTAACAGGGGGCTTCTATGGCTACACCTTC.

Here the CDR3 DNA reads TGTGCCAGCAGCCAGTCGGGGGGTGGAAATGAGCAGTTCTTC. It translates to CASSQSGGGNEQFF. This chain links TRBV3-1 (or the pseudogene TRBV3-2) with TRBJ2-1; the match to TRBD2 covers 7 bases. With 3 bases clipped from V and 7 bases from J, the junction kept 6 bases outside the gene matches. The CDR3 is 14 amino acids. In germline, CDR1 is LGHDT, CDR2 YNNKEL (reference sequence).

The chain joins TRBV5-1 to TRBJ2-7; TRBD2 matches at 11 bases. V lost 5 bases and J lost 3; bases outside the gene matches: 4. Germline assignment: CDR1 SGHRS and CDR2 YFSETQ. The CDR3 is 14 amino acids. CDR3 amino acids: CASRPTSGSYEQYF. The CDR3 DNA reads TGCGCCAGCAGGCCTACTAGCGGGAGCTACGAGCAGTACTTC.

In its sample, this clone was seen once. The gene calls are TRBV19 and TRBJ1-2; no clear D. Germline CDR1 LNHDA, CDR2 SQIVND (reference sequence). V was clipped by 3 bases and J by 8 bases, with 13 bases between them. This CDR3 region has 13 residues. The CDR3 DNA reads TGTGCCAGTAGTATTCCACCCAGAGGGGGCTACACCTTC. Protein sequence: CASSIPPRGGYTF. Complete variable domain (other parts from reference TRBV19 and TRBJ1-2): DGGITQSPKYLFRKEGQNVTLSCEQNLNHDAMYWYRQDPGQGLRLIYYSQIVNDFQKGDIAEGYSVSREKKESFPLTVTSAQKNPTAFYLCASSIPPRGGYTFGSGTRLTVV.

This clone has a single count. V usage is TRBV18 and J usage is TRBJ2-7; 7 nucleotides align to TRBD1. The junction had 6 bases not matched to a gene; V was cut back by 3 bases and J by 1 base. The CDR3 is 15 amino acids. Looked up from germline, CDR1 is KGHSH and CDR2 is LQKENI. CDR3 loop: CASSPMAGGSYEQYF. In DNA form, the CDR3 reads TGTGCCAGCTCACCCATGGCAGGGGGATCCTACGAGCAGTACTTC.

This chain connects TRBV30 to TRBJ1-2, with D possibly matching TRBD1 (6 bases). CDR1 is GTSNPN, CDR2 SVGIG, per germline (reference sequence). The ends were cut back, 4 bases at V and 2 bases at J, with 11 bases in the middle. CDR3 length: 13 residues. CDR3 loop: CAWTGQSNYGYTF. CDR3 DNA sequence: TGTGCCTGGACCGGACAGTCCAACTATGGCTACACCTTC. The whole variable domain, filled in from reference TRBV30 and TRBJ1-2, reads SQTIHQWPATLVQPVGSPLSLECTVEGTSNPNLYWYRQAAGRGLQLLFYSVGIGQISSEVPQNLSASRPQDRQFILSSKKLLLSDSGFYLCAWTGQSNYGYTFGSGTRLTVV.